Listed below are T cell receptor beta chains from one sample, sequenced in a study of cytomegalovirus exposure and HLA in healthy donors. Clones were sequenced by immunoSEQ multiplex PCR, and TCRdb holds only the in-frame ones, with some missing. In the table there are around 94,000 clones, more than 65% of which are singletons. Sequencing was done on a sample of PBMCs. The receptors derive from a human donor in good health. Both conserved end residues are part of each CDR3. The D gene is left open where the match is weak. Not every row has a clone size; where given, it reads once, few, many or a size class.

abundance	d_gene	j_gene	v_gene	CDR3aa	CDR3nt
NA	NA	TRBJ2-2	TRBV7-2	CASSLAKVGTGELFF	TGTGCCAGCAGCTTAGCAAAAGTCGGCACCGGGGAGCTGTTTTTT
NA	TRBD1	TRBJ1-5	TRBV15	CATSRQGYSNQPQHF	TGTGCCACCAGCCGACAGGGGTATAGCAATCAGCCCCAGCATTTT
NA	TRBD1	TRBJ2-6	TRBV4-1	CASRNPGQGAHGANVLTF	TGCGCCAGCAGAAACCCGGGACAGGGGGCGCATGGGGCCAACGTCCTGACTTTC
NA	TRBD2	TRBJ2-5	TRBV27	CASSTSGRALETQYF	TGTGCCAGCAGTACTAGCGGGAGGGCCTTAGAGACCCAGTACTTC
NA	TRBD2	TRBJ2-1	TRBV7-9	CASSARATSGRYNEQFF	TGTGCCAGCAGTGCCCGCGCGACTAGCGGGAGGTACAATGAGCAGTTCTTC
NA	TRBD1	TRBJ2-3	TRBV6-4	CASSDRTGGSTDTQYF	TGTGCCAGCAGTGACCGGACAGGGGGTAGCACAGATACGCAGTATTTT
few	NA	TRBJ1-3	TRBV6-5	CASSYSASSGNTIYF	TGTGCCAGCAGTTACTCGGCCAGCTCTGGAAACACCATATATTTT
NA	TRBD1	TRBJ2-5	TRBV7-9	CASSRRDRGSITQYF	TGTGCCAGCAGTCGCCGGGACAGGGGTAGTATTACGCAGTACTTC
NA	NA	TRBJ2-5	TRBV30	CAWSLANGGQYF	TGTGCCTGGAGTTTGGCCAACGGCGGGCAGTACTTC
NA	TRBD2	TRBJ2-1	TRBV6-4	CASSDAGVSNEQFF	TGTGCCAGCAGTGATGCGGGGGTATCGAATGAGCAGTTCTTC
NA	NA	TRBJ2-7	TRBV9	CASSVGSRGYEQYF	TGTGCCAGCAGCGTAGGTTCTCGAGGATACGAGCAGTACTTC
NA	TRBD1	TRBJ1-1	TRBV19	CASSIATTGGNTEAFF	TGTGCCAGTAGTATCGCGACGACAGGGGGTAACACTGAAGCTTTCTTT
few	NA	TRBJ1-4	TRBV12-2	CASRQTPEKLFF	TGTGCAAGTCGCCAAACTCCCGAAAAACTGTTTTTT
NA	TRBD2	TRBJ2-1	TRBV5-4	CASSLGTGGSVLNEQFF	TGTGCCAGCAGCTTGGGAACTGGCGGGAGTGTCTTGAATGAGCAGTTCTTC
NA	TRBD2	TRBJ2-3	TRBV5-1	CASSLFSAGGGTDTQYF	TGCGCCAGCAGCTTGTTTTCTGCGGGAGGGGGCACAGATACGCAGTATTTT
NA	TRBD1	TRBJ1-1	TRBV27	CASSSQGVTEAFF	TGTGCCAGCAGTAGTCAGGGGGTCACTGAAGCTTTCTTT
NA	TRBD1	TRBJ2-5	TRBV9	CASSRRGQGVEETQYF	TGTGCCAGCAGCCGCAGGGGGCAGGGGGTGGAGGAGACCCAGTACTTC
NA	TRBD1	TRBJ1-1	TRBV29-1	CSVTFDRARTEAFF	TGCAGCGTGACGTTCGACAGGGCCAGAACTGAAGCTTTCTTT
NA	NA	TRBJ2-5	TRBV27	CASSLSIIRGEETQYF	TGTGCCAGCAGTTTAAGCATAATCAGGGGAGAGGAGACCCAGTACTTC
NA	TRBD1	TRBJ2-3	TRBV6-4	CASSDSGDRGRSYF	TGTGCCAGCAGTGACTCGGGGGACAGGGGTCGGTCGTATTTT
NA	NA	TRBJ1-1	TRBV5-1	CASRLGQAGTEAFF	TGCGCCAGCAGACTGGGGCAGGCAGGCACTGAAGCTTTCTTT
NA	NA	TRBJ1-2	TRBV21-1	CASSKGLPGVWGYTF	TGTGCCAGCAGCAAAGGGCTCCCGGGGGTTTGGGGCTACACCTTC
NA	TRBD2	TRBJ2-3	TRBV15	CATRGGGAADTQYF	TGTGCCACCAGGGGCGGGGGGGCCGCGGATACGCAGTATTTT
NA	NA	TRBJ1-2	TRBV29-1	CSVEGGRRRNYGYTF	TGCAGCGTTGAAGGAGGAAGGCGGCGGAACTATGGCTACACCTTC
few	TRBD1	TRBJ1-4	TRBV5-1	CASSLGTGDEKLFF	TGCGCCAGCAGCTTGGGGACAGGGGATGAAAAACTGTTTTTT
NA	TRBD2	TRBJ2-7	TRBV7-8	CASSYGGTSTYEQYF	TGTGCCAGCAGCTACGGGGGGACTTCTACCTACGAGCAGTACTTC
NA	NA	TRBJ2-3	TRBV4-1	CASSQVTGGPGRTQYF	TGCGCCAGCAGCCAAGTCACGGGGGGCCCCGGAAGGACGCAGTATTTT